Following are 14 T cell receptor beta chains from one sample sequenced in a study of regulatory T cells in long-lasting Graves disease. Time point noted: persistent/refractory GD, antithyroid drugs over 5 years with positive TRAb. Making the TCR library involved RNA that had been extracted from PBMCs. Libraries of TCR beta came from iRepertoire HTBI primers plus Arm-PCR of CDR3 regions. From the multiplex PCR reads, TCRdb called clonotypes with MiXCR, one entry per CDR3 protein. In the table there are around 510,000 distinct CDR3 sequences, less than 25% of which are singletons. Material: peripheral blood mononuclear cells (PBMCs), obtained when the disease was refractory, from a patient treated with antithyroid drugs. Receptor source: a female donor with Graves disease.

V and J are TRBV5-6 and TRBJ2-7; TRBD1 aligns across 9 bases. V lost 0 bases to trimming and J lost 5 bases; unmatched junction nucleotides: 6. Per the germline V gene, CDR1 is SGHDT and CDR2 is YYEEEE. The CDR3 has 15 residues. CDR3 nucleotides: TGTGCCAGCAGCTTGGTAGGGGACAGGGTCGACGAGCAGTACTTC. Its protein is CASSLVGDRVDEQYF.

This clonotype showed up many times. The CDR3 nucleotides are TGTGCCAGCAGGGAGGACAGCCAGGCGACCCAGTACTTC. Protein sequence: CASREDSQATQYF. The V and J genes are TRBV12-3 or TRBV12-4 and TRBJ2-5; a weak D match, TRBD1 (6 bases). The CDR3 has 13 residues. Trimming shortened V by 6 bases and J by 7 bases, and 15 bases separated the two germline ends.

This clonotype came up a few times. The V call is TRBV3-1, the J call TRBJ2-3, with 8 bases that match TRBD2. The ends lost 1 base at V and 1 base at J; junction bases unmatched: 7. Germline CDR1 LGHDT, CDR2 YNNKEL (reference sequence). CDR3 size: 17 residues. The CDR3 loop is CASSQVRSGDGTDTQYF. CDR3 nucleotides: TGTGCCAGCAGCCAAGTACGTAGCGGGGACGGCACAGATACGCAGTATTTT.

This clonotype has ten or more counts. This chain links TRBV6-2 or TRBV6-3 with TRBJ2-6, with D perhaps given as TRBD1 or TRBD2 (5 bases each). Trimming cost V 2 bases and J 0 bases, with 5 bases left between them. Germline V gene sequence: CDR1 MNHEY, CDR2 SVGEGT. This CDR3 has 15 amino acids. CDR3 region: CASSYGGSGANVLTF. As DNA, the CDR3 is TGTGCCAGCAGTTACGGGGGCTCTGGGGCCAACGTCCTGACTTTC.

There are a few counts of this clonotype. In DNA, the CDR3 is TGTGCCCGGGAGGGGGGAACCGACGAGCAGTACTTC. Translation gives CAREGGTDEQYF. This chain links TRBV30 with TRBJ2-7; 8 bases agree with TRBD2. The CDR3 has 12 amino acids. The trim removed 8 bases at V and 5 bases at J, leaving 8 bases unmatched. The V gene's germline CDR1 is GTSNPN and CDR2 SVGIG (reference sequence).

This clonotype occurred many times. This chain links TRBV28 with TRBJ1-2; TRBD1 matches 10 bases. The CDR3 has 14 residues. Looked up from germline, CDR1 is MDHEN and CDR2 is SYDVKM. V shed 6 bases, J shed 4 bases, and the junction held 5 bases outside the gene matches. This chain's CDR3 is CASRRQGALYGYTF. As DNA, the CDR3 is TGTGCCAGCAGAAGACAGGGGGCCCTCTATGGCTACACCTTC.

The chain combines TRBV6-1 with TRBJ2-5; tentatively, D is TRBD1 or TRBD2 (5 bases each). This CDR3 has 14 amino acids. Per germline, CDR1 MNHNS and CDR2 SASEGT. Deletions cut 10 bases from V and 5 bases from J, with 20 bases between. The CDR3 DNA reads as TGTGCCACCCAGAGGGCAGGGAAGGTTGAGACCCAGTACTTC. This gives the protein CATQRAGKVETQYF.

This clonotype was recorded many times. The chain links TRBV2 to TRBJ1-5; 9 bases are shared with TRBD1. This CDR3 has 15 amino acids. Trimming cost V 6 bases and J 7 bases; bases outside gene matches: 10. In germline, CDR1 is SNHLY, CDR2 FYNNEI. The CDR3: CASRRTGAVRQPQHF. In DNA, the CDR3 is TGTGCCAGCAGACGGACAGGGGCGGTTCGGCAGCCCCAGCATTTT.

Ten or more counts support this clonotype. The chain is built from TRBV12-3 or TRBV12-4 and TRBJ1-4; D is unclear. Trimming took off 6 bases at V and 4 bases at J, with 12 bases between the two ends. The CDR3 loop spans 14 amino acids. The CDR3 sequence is CASSSPGINEKLFF. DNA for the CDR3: TGTGCCAGCAGCTCCCCCGGGATTAATGAAAAACTGTTTTTT.

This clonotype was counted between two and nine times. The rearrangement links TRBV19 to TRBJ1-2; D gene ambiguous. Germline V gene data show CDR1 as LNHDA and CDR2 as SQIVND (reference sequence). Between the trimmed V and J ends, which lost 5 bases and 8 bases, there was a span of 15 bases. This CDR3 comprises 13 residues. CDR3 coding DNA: TGTGCCAGTAGTCCCCGGTTGGGTCAGGGCTACACCTTC. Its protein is CASSPRLGQGYTF. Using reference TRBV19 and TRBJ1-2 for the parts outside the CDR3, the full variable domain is DGGITQSPKYLFRKEGQNVTLSCEQNLNHDAMYWYRQDPGQGLRLIYYSQIVNDFQKGDIAEGYSVSREKKESFPLTVTSAQKNPTAFYLCASSPRLGQGYTFGSGTRLTVV.

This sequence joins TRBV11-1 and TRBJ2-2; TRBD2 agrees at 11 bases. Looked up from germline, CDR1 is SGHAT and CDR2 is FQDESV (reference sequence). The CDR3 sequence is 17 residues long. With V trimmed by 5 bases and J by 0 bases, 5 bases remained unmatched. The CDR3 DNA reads TGTGCCAGCAGCCCGACTAGCGGGAACCCGAACACCGGGGAGCTGTTTTTT. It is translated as CASSPTSGNPNTGELFF.

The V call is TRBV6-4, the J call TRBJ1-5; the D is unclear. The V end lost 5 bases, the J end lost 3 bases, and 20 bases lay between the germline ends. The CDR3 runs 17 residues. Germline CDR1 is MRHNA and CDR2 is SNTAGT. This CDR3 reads CASSYLDGNFHNQPQHF. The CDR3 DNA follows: TGTGCCAGCAGTTACCTGGACGGAAATTTTCACAATCAGCCCCAGCATTTT.

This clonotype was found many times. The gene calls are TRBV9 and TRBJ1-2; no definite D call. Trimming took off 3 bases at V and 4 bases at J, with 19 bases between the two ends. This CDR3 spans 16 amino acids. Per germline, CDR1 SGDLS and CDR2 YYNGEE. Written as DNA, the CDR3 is TGTGCCAGCAGCGCCTCCCCACGGAGGTCGTCCTATGGCTACACCTTC. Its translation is CASSASPRRSSYGYTF. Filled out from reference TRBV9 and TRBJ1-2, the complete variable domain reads DSGVTQTPKHLITATGQRVTLRCSPRSGDLSVYWYQQSLDQGLQFLIQYYNGEERAKGNILERFSAQQFPDLHSELNLSSLELGDSALYFCASSASPRRSSYGYTFGSGTRLTVV.

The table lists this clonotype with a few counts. Written as DNA, the CDR3 is TGTGCCAGCATCTCAGGGATAAACACCGGGGAGCTGTTTTTT. Translating it yields CASISGINTGELFF. The V and J genes are TRBV28 and TRBJ2-2; perhaps TRBD1 as D (5 bases). Germline CDR1 reads MDHEN; CDR2 reads SYDVKM. The CDR3 has 14 residues. V was trimmed by 7 bases and J by 2 bases, leaving 11 bases between them. Filled out from reference TRBV28 and TRBJ2-2, the complete variable domain reads DVKVTQSSRYLVKRTGEKVFLECVQDMDHENMFWYRQDPGLGLRLIYFSYDVKMKEKGDIPEGYSVSREKKERFSLILESASTNQTSMYLCASISGINTGELFFGEGSRLTVL.